This T cell receptor (beta chain) was identified during a study of a mutant IDH1 vaccine in newly diagnosed glioma. Study-level information: Treated patients comprised 62.5% males and around 40% females, mean age around 40 years. Patients had received radiotherapy, temozolomide, or both previously, most receiving both.

Documented time point: baseline, week 1 (first vaccination visit). Treatment denoted: pre-vaccination baseline after standard-of-care therapy. A note on this clone: Its antigen is unidentified.

Study results and limitations: Shifts in the top peripheral T cell clonotypes seemed unrelated to pseudoprogression.

Libraries were prepared by immunoSEQ multiplex PCR; TCRdb keeps only in-frame clonotypes and omits some of them. The repertoire holds approximately 100,000 clones, with approximately 90% as singletons. The CDR3 consists of 15 residues. Germline V gene data show CDR1 as SGHRS and CDR2 as YFSETQ. Germline trimming cut 4 bases from V and 5 bases from J; bases unmatched to any gene: 7. The sequencing here drew on PBMCs, taken from a glioma patient treated with radiotherapy, temozolomide or both. This sequence joins TRBV5-1 and TRBJ2-7, with 12 nucleotides matching TRBD2. This receptor was taken from a woman aged 45-65 years with glioma. The DNA of the CDR3 is TGCGCCAGCAGCCCCTGGACTAGCGGGAACCACGAGCAGTACTTC. Encoded protein: CASSPWTSGNHEQYF. The whole variable domain, remainder taken from reference TRBV5-1 and TRBJ2-7, is KAGVTQTPRYLIKTRGQQVTLSCSPISGHRSVSWYQQTPGQGLQFLFEYFSETQRNKGNFPGRFSGRQFSNSRSEMNVSTLELGDSALYLCASSPWTSGNHEQYFGPGTRLTVT.